This is a list of T cell receptor beta chains from one sample in a study of OX40 agonist ivuxolimab in advanced cancers. Generated by immunoSEQ multiplex PCR, the TCRdb table keeps only in-frame clones and is missing some. The table has 59,000 or so clones, around 82% seen once; the top ten hold under 4.5%. The sequenced sample was CD4+ or CD8+ T cells sorted from blood, obtained in a trial of the OX40 agonist ivuxolimab. These receptors originate from an adult with an advanced solid tumor such as melanoma, head and neck, liver or kidney cancer. The CDR3 runs from the conserved cysteine through the conserved F or W.

v_gene: TRBV10-1
j_gene: TRBJ2-7
CDR3aa: CASTVTDTRGGTYEQYF

v_gene: TRBV4-2
j_gene: TRBJ2-5
CDR3aa: CASNPGPKETQYF

v_gene: TRBV10-3
j_gene: TRBJ1-3
CDR3aa: CAISRAGNTIYF

v_gene: TRBV6-5
j_gene: TRBJ1-2
CDR3aa: CASSLVTGGENGYTF

v_gene: TRBV27
j_gene: TRBJ1-1
CDR3aa: CASSTIGQGKTNTEAFF

v_gene: TRBV7-9
j_gene: TRBJ2-1
CDR3aa: CASSLNTGGKQFF

v_gene: TRBV15
j_gene: TRBJ1-5
CDR3aa: CATSRWTGAQSNQPQHF

v_gene: TRBV2
j_gene: TRBJ2-2
CDR3aa: CASRKGAGDTGELFF

v_gene: TRBV18
j_gene: TRBJ2-7
CDR3aa: CASSPGLIVYEQYF

v_gene: TRBV7-2
j_gene: TRBJ2-5
CDR3aa: CASSLGSGRAGKTQYF

v_gene: TRBV15
j_gene: TRBJ1-3
CDR3aa: CATSREPWGNTIYF

v_gene: TRBV19
j_gene: TRBJ2-7
CDR3aa: CASSKASGYEQYF

v_gene: TRBV9
j_gene: TRBJ2-1
CDR3aa: CASSRGGWHSYNEQFF

v_gene: TRBV14
j_gene: TRBJ1-2
CDR3aa: CASSQGQANYGYTF

v_gene: TRBV28
j_gene: TRBJ1-6
CDR3aa: CASSLDNRNSPLHF

v_gene: TRBV4-2
j_gene: TRBJ1-5
CDR3aa: CASSPGFGGNQPQHF

v_gene: TRBV25-1
j_gene: TRBJ2-7
CDR3aa: CASSEWGSGTYEQYF

v_gene: TRBV27
j_gene: TRBJ1-1
CDR3aa: CASSQIQGKAFF

v_gene: TRBV27
j_gene: TRBJ1-6
CDR3aa: CASTPGQINSPLHF

v_gene: TRBV4-2
j_gene: TRBJ1-6
CDR3aa: CASSLSLGNSPLHF

v_gene: TRBV7-2
j_gene: TRBJ2-7
CDR3aa: CASSLDGRVDYEQYF

v_gene: TRBV10-2
j_gene: TRBJ2-7
CDR3aa: CASSEWGTGIYEQYF

v_gene: TRBV2
j_gene: TRBJ2-7
CDR3aa: CASRPRTSGGSSYEQYF

v_gene: TRBV7-2
j_gene: TRBJ2-3
CDR3aa: CASSLAAGGSTDTQYF

v_gene: TRBV29-1
j_gene: TRBJ2-3
CDR3aa: CSVDAASPDTQYF

v_gene: TRBV18
j_gene: TRBJ2-2
CDR3aa: CASSPPVVANTGELFF

v_gene: TRBV27
j_gene: TRBJ2-1
CDR3aa: CASSLLATRGDEQFF

v_gene: TRBV11-2
j_gene: TRBJ2-7
CDR3aa: CASSLGMGGSYEQYF

v_gene: TRBV4-1
j_gene: TRBJ2-1
CDR3aa: CASSPGPPRGNYNEQFF

v_gene: TRBV10-2
j_gene: TRBJ2-7
CDR3aa: CASKILAGGTVREQYF

v_gene: TRBV5-1
j_gene: TRBJ1-2
CDR3aa: CASSLGRDYGYTF

v_gene: TRBV7-9
j_gene: TRBJ2-3
CDR3aa: CASQERGAGTDTQYF

v_gene: TRBV28
j_gene: TRBJ2-7
CDR3aa: CASSFSLAGTSSYEQYF

v_gene: TRBV7-8
j_gene: TRBJ1-1
CDR3aa: CASSPRSNREGFF

v_gene: TRBV18
j_gene: TRBJ1-1
CDR3aa: CASSPSATGGTEAFF

v_gene: TRBV5-1
j_gene: TRBJ1-1
CDR3aa: CASSLTGFSQNTEAFF

v_gene: TRBV7-8
j_gene: TRBJ1-2
CDR3aa: CASSLRDRVRDGYTF

v_gene: TRBV30
j_gene: TRBJ2-2
CDR3aa: CAWNRNPTGELFF

v_gene: TRBV30
j_gene: TRBJ2-7
CDR3aa: CAWGPQSYEQYF

v_gene: TRBV21-1
j_gene: TRBJ2-7
CDR3aa: CARGGFEQYF

v_gene: TRBV7-2
j_gene: TRBJ1-2
CDR3aa: CASSLGTAYGYTF

v_gene: TRBV28
j_gene: TRBJ1-2
CDR3aa: CASRSGFLPNYGYTF

v_gene: TRBV11-3
j_gene: TRBJ2-2
CDR3aa: CASSLTGGTGELFF

v_gene: TRBV29-1
j_gene: TRBJ2-1
CDR3aa: CSVSGDSYNEQFF

v_gene: TRBV27
j_gene: TRBJ1-2
CDR3aa: CASSLGTANYGYTF

v_gene: TRBV6-6
j_gene: TRBJ1-2
CDR3aa: CASSSRVGRYGYTF

v_gene: TRBV7-2
j_gene: TRBJ2-7
CDR3aa: CASSRGTAYEQYF

v_gene: TRBV6-5
j_gene: TRBJ2-3
CDR3aa: CASSSGRRDTQYF

v_gene: TRBV6-5
j_gene: TRBJ1-3
CDR3aa: CASSRDRTNTIYF

v_gene: TRBV5-1
j_gene: TRBJ2-7
CDR3aa: CASSLVAGDPYEQYF

v_gene: TRBV6-1
j_gene: TRBJ1-3
CDR3aa: CASKRQGTGNTIYF

v_gene: TRBV5-1
j_gene: TRBJ2-7
CDR3aa: CASSETSSHSYEQYF

v_gene: TRBV5-6
j_gene: TRBJ2-5
CDR3aa: CASKGASETQYF